Below are 11 T cell receptor beta chains sequenced from a single sample in a study of blood T cell repertoires in COVID-19. TCRdb's copy holds only in-frame clones and misses some; the assay was immunoSEQ multiplex PCR. This table has approximately 440,000 clones, roughly nine tenths appearing once. Sequenced: PBMCs or T cells enriched from blood (not recorded which). The receptors originated from a woman between 18 and 30 years old who had recovered from COVID-19.

The DNA of the CDR3 is TGTGCCAGCAGCCAAGACCCGGCGACTGAACGCACAGATACGCAGTATTTT. This encodes CASSQDPATERTDTQYF. The rearrangement uses TRBV3-1 (or the pseudogene TRBV3-2) and TRBJ2-3; unclear D gene. CDR1 is LGHDT, CDR2 YNNKEL, per germline (reference sequence). V was cut by 0 bases and J by 1 base, with 14 bases left in between. This CDR3 has 17 amino acids.

The chain has TRBV5-5 and TRBJ1-6; unclear D gene. Germline V CDR1 and CDR2: SGHKS, YYEKEE (reference sequence). The CDR3 runs to 15 residues. Trimming stripped 2 bases from V and 11 bases from J, with 17 bases between. The CDR3 reads CASSFDLGETAPLHF. The CDR3 DNA is TGTGCCAGCAGCTTTGACCTGGGAGAGACCGCACCCCTCCACTTT.

The J gene is TRBJ2-3, the V gene TRBV3-1 (or the pseudogene TRBV3-2); 8 nucleotides match TRBD2. J lost 4 bases, V lost 6 bases, and 15 bases had no gene match. Looked up from germline, CDR1 is LGHDT and CDR2 is YNNKEL (reference sequence). CDR3 size: 17 residues. CDR3 nucleotides: TGTGCCAGCAGTCTTCTAAATACCGGGACTAGGGCAGATACGCAGTATTTT. This gives the protein CASSLLNTGTRADTQYF.

The chain uses TRBV19 and TRBJ1-1, with a possible D match to TRBD1 (6 bases). Germline CDR1 LNHDA, CDR2 SQIVND (reference sequence). This CDR3 has 16 residues. Trimming shortened V by 3 bases and J by 0 bases, and 14 bases separated the two germline ends. The CDR3 nucleotides read TGTGCCAGTAGTATCCCCGGGACAACAATGAACACTGAAGCTTTCTTT. This translates into CASSIPGTTMNTEAFF.

V and J are TRBV7-2 and TRBJ1-2; D is ambiguous. CDR3 size: 14 residues. Germline V gene lookup returns CDR1 SGHTA and CDR2 FQGNSA. V lost 4 bases, J lost 3 bases, and 12 bases lay in between. In nucleotides, the CDR3 is TGTGCCAGCAGCTCCATGACACTCCACTATGGCTACACCTTC. It translates to CASSSMTLHYGYTF.

DNA for the CDR3: TGTGCCAGTAAGGGACAGGGTGTAACCGGGGAGCTGTTTTTT. Its protein is CASKGQGVTGELFF. The chain joins TRBV19 to TRBJ2-2; 9 bases fit TRBD1. Germline CDR1 LNHDA, CDR2 SQIVND (reference sequence). The CDR3 is made up of 14 amino acids. J was trimmed by 5 bases and V by 7 bases; bases with no gene match: 5. The whole variable domain, filled in from reference TRBV19 and TRBJ2-2, reads DGGITQSPKYLFRKEGQNVTLSCEQNLNHDAMYWYRQDPGQGLRLIYYSQIVNDFQKGDIAEGYSVSREKKESFPLTVTSAQKNPTAFYLCASKGQGVTGELFFGEGSRLTVL.

Comments on this clone: The sample contains more than one DNA sequence encoding this CDR3. The V call is TRBV5-1, the J call TRBJ2-5; 8 nucleotides agree with TRBD2. There are 15 residues in the CDR3. V was clipped by 0 bases and J by 2 bases; unmatched bases: 3. Germline CDR1 is SGHRS and CDR2 is YFSETQ. The CDR3 DNA is TGCGCCAGCAGCTTGGGACTAGCGCCTCAAGAGACCCAGTACTTC. This codes for CASSLGLAPQETQYF. The full variable domain, completed using reference TRBV5-1 and TRBJ2-5, is KAGVTQTPRYLIKTRGQQVTLSCSPISGHRSVSWYQQTPGQGLQFLFEYFSETQRNKGNFPGRFSGRQFSNSRSEMNVSTLELGDSALYLCASSLGLAPQETQYFGPGTRLLVL.

The chain uses TRBV6-1 and TRBJ1-2, with TRBD1 matching 9 bases. The V segment lost 4 bases and the J segment 8 bases; nucleotides outside the gene matches: 14. The length of the CDR3 is 16 residues. Germline values: CDR1 MNHNS, CDR2 SASEGT. CDR3 amino acids: CASSALSRDRVAGYTF. Written as DNA, the CDR3 is TGTGCCAGCAGTGCCCTGTCCCGGGACAGGGTCGCCGGCTACACCTTC.

J is TRBJ1-2 and V is TRBV7-9; D is ambiguous. In germline, CDR1 is SEHNR, CDR2 FQNEAQ (reference sequence). The ends were cut back, 2 bases at V and 8 bases at J, with 9 bases in the middle. The CDR3 spans 12 residues. CDR3 bases: TGTGCCAGCAGCTTAAACAGCCGGGGCTACACCTTC. This gives the protein CASSLNSRGYTF. Complete variable domain (other parts from reference TRBV7-9 and TRBJ1-2): DTGVSQNPRHKITKRGQNVTFRCDPISEHNRLYWYRQTLGQGPEFLTYFQNEAQLEKSRLLSDRFSAERPKGSFSTLEIQRTEQGDSAMYLCASSLNSRGYTFGSGTRLTVV.

The rearrangement links TRBV9 to TRBJ1-1; perhaps TRBD1 as D (6 bases). Looked up from germline, CDR1 is SGDLS and CDR2 is YYNGEE. V was shortened by 3 bases and J by 4 bases, with 10 bases between the two germline ends. This CDR3 comprises 13 residues. CDR3 sequence: CASSGDMSTEAFF. The CDR3 region has the DNA TGTGCCAGCAGCGGGGACATGTCCACTGAAGCTTTCTTT.

V usage is TRBV6-5 and J usage is TRBJ2-1; D might be TRBD1 (6 bases). CDR1 is MNHEY, CDR2 SVGAGI, per germline. V was clipped by 6 bases and J by 6 bases, with 18 bases between them. CDR3 length: 15 amino acids. CDR3 bases: TGTGCCAGCAGAACTTTTGGGCAGGGGAGCAATGAGCAGTTCTTC. Translation gives CASRTFGQGSNEQFF.